These 15 T cell receptor beta chains originate from one sample sequenced in a study of blood T cell repertoires in COVID-19. Clones were read by immunoSEQ multiplex PCR, and TCRdb kept only the in-frame ones, dropping some. The sample yields 150,000 to 200,000 clones, around three quarters seen once. Source material: PBMCs or T cells enriched from blood (not recorded which). The source of these receptors is a woman in her forties or fifties with acute COVID-19.

Here the CDR3 DNA reads TGTGCCAGCAGCTTGAACAGCTGGAACACTGAAGCTTTCTTT. Translation gives CASSLNSWNTEAFF. J is TRBJ1-1 and V is TRBV5-6; D remains ambiguous. CDR1 SGHDT and CDR2 YYEEEE come from the germline V gene. With 1 base removed from V and 1 base from J, the gap between germline ends came to 8 bases. The CDR3 spans 14 residues.

The chain carries TRBV6-1 and TRBJ1-5; 9 bases line up with TRBD1. Germline loops: CDR1 MNHNS, CDR2 SASEGT. V shed 0 bases and J 5 bases; nucleotides not matched to a gene: 5. The length of the CDR3 is 16 residues. CDR3 coding DNA: TGTGCCAGCAGTGAAGCGGACAGGGGATTGGATCAGCCCCAGCATTTT. It encodes CASSEADRGLDQPQHF.

V usage is TRBV7-3 and J usage is TRBJ2-3; 10 positions agree with TRBD1. Germline V gene data show CDR1 as SGHTA and CDR2 as FQGTGA. V trimming: 5 bases; J trimming: 4 bases; junction bases outside the gene matches: 6. CDR3 length equals 15 residues. The CDR3 DNA reads as TGTGCCAGCAGCGCGGGACAGGGGTTGGCAGATACGCAGTATTTT. This gives the protein CASSAGQGLADTQYF.

The chain couples TRBV19 to TRBJ1-2, with D possibly being TRBD1 (5 bases). Trimming took off 7 bases at V and 4 bases at J, with 13 bases between the two ends. This CDR3 has 13 residues. CDR1 and CDR2 from the germline V gene are LNHDA and SQIVND (reference sequence). Here the CDR3 reads CASNTAGGYGYTF. CDR3 nucleotides: TGTGCCAGTAACACCGCGGGGGGCTATGGCTACACCTTC.

V is TRBV6-4 and J is TRBJ2-3, with 7 nucleotides matching TRBD1. This CDR3 contains 16 residues. Germline V gene sequence: CDR1 MRHNA, CDR2 SNTAGT. The junction had 8 bases not matched to a gene; V was cut back by 5 bases and J by 0 bases. The CDR3 nucleotides are TGTGCCAGCAGTTCTGGACAGGCTCCTAGCACAGATACGCAGTATTTT. As protein: CASSSGQAPSTDTQYF.

This sequence joins TRBV4-1 and TRBJ2-2, with a tentative D call TRBD1 (6 bases). This CDR3 has 15 residues. The germline V gene has CDR1 MGHRA and CDR2 YSYEKL. Trimming removed 1 base at V and 1 base at J, with 7 bases between. The CDR3 sequence is CASSQADRNTGELFF. The CDR3 region has the DNA TGCGCCAGCAGCCAAGCGGACAGGAACACCGGGGAGCTGTTTTTT.

The chain carries TRBV25-1 and TRBJ1-3; 7 nucleotides align to TRBD1. The CDR3 sequence is 18 residues long. Germline trimming cut 2 bases from V and 0 bases from J; bases unmatched to any gene: 10. Germline V CDR1 and CDR2: MGHDK, SYGVNS. In nucleotides, the CDR3 is TGTGCCAGCAGTGAACCATCAAAGACAGGGCTCTCTGGAAACACCATATATTTT. Translating gives CASSEPSKTGLSGNTIYF.

V and J are TRBV7-3 and TRBJ1-1; D not resolved. The CDR3 covers 13 residues. V was trimmed by 5 bases and J by 7 bases, leaving 14 bases between them. From germline, CDR1 is SGHTA and CDR2 FQGTGA. The CDR3 nucleotides read TGTGCCAGCAGCCCAAGAGGACTGGGTGAAGCTTTCTTT. As protein: CASSPRGLGEAFF.

The genes are TRBV30 and TRBJ1-2; D might be TRBD1 (6 bases). Germline lookup yields CDR1 GTSNPN and CDR2 SVGIG (reference sequence). The CDR3 totals 11 residues. V lost 3 bases and J 8 bases, leaving 10 bases between the germline ends. The CDR3 DNA follows: TGTGCCTGGAGACAGGGTTCCGGCTACACCTTC. Its translation is CAWRQGSGYTF.

This clone was picked up a small number of times. The chain carries TRBV6-5 and TRBJ2-7; 7 bases map to TRBD1. Trimming cost V 5 bases and J 2 bases; bases outside gene matches: 9. Germline values: CDR1 MNHEY, CDR2 SVGAGI. The CDR3 runs 15 residues. CDR3 bases: TGTGCCAGCAGTCCCCGAGCAGGGGGAACCTACGAGCAGTACGTC. It encodes CASSPRAGGTYEQYV.

There are a few counts of this clone. V is TRBV7-8 and J is TRBJ1-4, with 7 bases identical to TRBD1. CDR1 and CDR2 (germline): SGHVS, FQNEAQ. The CDR3 runs 18 residues. Unmatched junction bases numbered 10, after V lost 1 base and J lost 2 bases. For the CDR3, the DNA is TGTGCCAGCAGCTTAGGGGGGACAGTTTGGAGGACTAATGAAAAACTGTTTTTT. It specifies CASSLGGTVWRTNEKLFF.

V is TRBV6-5 and J is TRBJ1-5; no clear D gene. Trimming removed 6 bases from V and 9 bases from J, with 15 bases in between. CDR1 and CDR2 (germline): MNHEY, SVGAGI. This CDR3 has 13 amino acids. In nucleotides, the CDR3 is TGTGCCAGCAGCTATACTGGAGACCGGCCCCAGCATTTT. Its translation: CASSYTGDRPQHF.

The chain has TRBV6-5 and TRBJ2-7; tentative D call: TRBD2 (5 bases). Between the trimmed V and J ends, which lost 11 bases and 2 bases, there was a span of 16 bases. This CDR3 contains 13 residues. Germline V CDR1 and CDR2: MNHEY, SVGAGI. This chain's CDR3 is CASGVSTTYEQYV. The CDR3 region has the DNA TGTGCCTCCGGGGTCAGCACCACCTACGAGCAGTACGTC.

This rearrangement joins TRBV11-2 to TRBJ2-2; D is perhaps TRBD1 (6 bases). Trimming removed 10 bases at V and 4 bases at J, with 22 bases between. This CDR3 is built from 16 residues. Germline V lookup: CDR1 SGHAT, CDR2 FQNNGV. In nucleotides, the CDR3 is TGTGCCACAACCGATCCGGGACCCAGGGGCACCGGGGAGCTGTTTTTT. Amino acids: CATTDPGPRGTGELFF.

V is TRBV23-1 and J is TRBJ1-4, with D possibly TRBD1 on 5 matching bases. TRBV23-1 has ORF status, its function being uncertain. Trimming took 0 bases from V and 4 from J, leaving 9 bases between them. CDR3 length: 15 amino acids. For the CDR3, the DNA is TGCGCCAGCAGTCAATCATGGGACTGTAATGAAAAACTGTTTTTT. Its protein is CASSQSWDCNEKLFF.